The 3 T cell receptor beta chains below come from one sample, sequenced in a study of blood T cell repertoires in COVID-19. Libraries were prepared by immunoSEQ multiplex PCR; TCRdb keeps only in-frame clonotypes and omits some of them. The sample lists 200,000 to 250,000 clones, roughly 85% occurring once. Specimen: peripheral blood. All receptors derive from an older woman with COVID-19, enrolled during active disease.

V and J are TRBV30 and TRBJ1-1; no definite D call. The V gene lost 5 bases and the J gene lost 0 bases, with 10 bases spanning the gap. This CDR3 region has 13 residues. CDR1 and CDR2 from the germline V gene are GTSNPN and SVGIG (reference sequence). CDR3 amino acids: CAWLTRMNTEAFF. CDR3 nucleotides: TGTGCCTGGCTGACACGGATGAACACTGAAGCTTTCTTT. Drawing the rest from reference TRBV30 and TRBJ1-1, the complete variable domain is SQTIHQWPATLVQPVGSPLSLECTVEGTSNPNLYWYRQAAGRGLQLLFYSVGIGQISSEVPQNLSASRPQDRQFILSSKKLLLSDSGFYLCAWLTRMNTEAFFGQGTRLTVV.

This chain links TRBV5-1 with TRBJ2-2; 13 bases fit TRBD2. This CDR3 region has 15 residues. Germline V lookup: CDR1 SGHRS, CDR2 YFSETQ. After removal of 4 bases from V and 6 bases from J, the junction contained 3 bases not matched to a gene. CDR3 sequence: CASSGLAGDPGELFF. As DNA, the CDR3 is TGCGCCAGCAGCGGACTAGCGGGAGACCCCGGGGAGCTGTTTTTT.

CDR3 amino acids: CASSLIGVGAGVTDTQYF. CDR3 DNA: TGTGCCAGCAGTCTGATTGGAGTGGGAGCTGGGGTCACAGATACGCAGTATTTT. The chain is built from TRBV27 and TRBJ2-3; a possible D gene is TRBD2 (5 bases). This CDR3 is 18 amino acids long. V was pared by 5 bases and J by 2 bases, with 23 bases between. Germline CDR1 is MNHEY and CDR2 is SMNVEV (reference sequence).